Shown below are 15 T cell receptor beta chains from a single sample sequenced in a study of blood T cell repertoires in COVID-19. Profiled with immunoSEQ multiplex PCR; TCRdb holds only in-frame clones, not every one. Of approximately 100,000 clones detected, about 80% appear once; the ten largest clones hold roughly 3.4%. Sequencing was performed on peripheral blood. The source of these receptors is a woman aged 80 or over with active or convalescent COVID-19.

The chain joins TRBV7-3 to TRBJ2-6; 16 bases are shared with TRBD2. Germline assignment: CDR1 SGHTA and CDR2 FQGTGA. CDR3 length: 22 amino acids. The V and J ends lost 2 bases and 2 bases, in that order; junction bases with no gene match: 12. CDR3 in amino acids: CASSLWGAPGLAGGPGANVLTF. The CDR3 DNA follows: TGTGCCAGCAGCTTATGGGGGGCGCCGGGACTAGCGGGAGGGCCTGGGGCCAACGTCCTGACTTTC. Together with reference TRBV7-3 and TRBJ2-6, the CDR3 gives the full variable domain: GAGVSQTPSNKVTEKGKYVELRCDPISGHTALYWYRQSLGQGPEFLIYFQGTGAADDSGLPNDRFFAVRPEGSVSTLKIQRTERGDSAVYLCASSLWGAPGLAGGPGANVLTFGAGSRLTVL.

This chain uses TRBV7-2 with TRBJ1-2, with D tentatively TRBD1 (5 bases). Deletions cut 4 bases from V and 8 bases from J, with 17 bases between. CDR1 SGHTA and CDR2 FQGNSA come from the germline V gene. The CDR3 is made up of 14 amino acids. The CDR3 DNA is TGTGCCAGCAGCTCCCGCGGGACCCGACTGGGCTACACCTTC. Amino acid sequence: CASSSRGTRLGYTF. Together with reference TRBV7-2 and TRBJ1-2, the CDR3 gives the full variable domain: GAGVSQSPSNKVTEKGKDVELRCDPISGHTALYWYRQSLGQGLEFLIYFQGNSAPDKSGLPSDRFSAERTGGSVSTLTIQRTQQEDSAVYLCASSSRGTRLGYTFGSGTRLTVV.

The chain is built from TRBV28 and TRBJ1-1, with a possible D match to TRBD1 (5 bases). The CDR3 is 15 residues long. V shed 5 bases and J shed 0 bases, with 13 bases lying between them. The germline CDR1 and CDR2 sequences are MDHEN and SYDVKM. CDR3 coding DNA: TGTGCCAGCAGTCAAGAGACAGTGATGAACACTGAAGCTTTCTTT. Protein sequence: CASSQETVMNTEAFF.

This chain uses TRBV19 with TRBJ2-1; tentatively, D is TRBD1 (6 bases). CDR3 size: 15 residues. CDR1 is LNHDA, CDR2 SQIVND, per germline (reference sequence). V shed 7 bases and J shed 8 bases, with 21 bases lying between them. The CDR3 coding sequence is TGTGCCAGTAACCATTTGACAGGCCGTCGCCATGAGCAGTTCTTC. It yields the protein CASNHLTGRRHEQFF.

Here the CDR3 reads CTSIYPPGLAGGPVRTDTQYF. Here the CDR3 DNA reads TGCACCAGCATCTATCCCCCGGGACTAGCGGGGGGGCCGGTACGAACAGATACGCAGTATTTT. The chain recombines TRBV1 with TRBJ2-3; the D call of TRBD2 is as the table states it, not checked on the DNA. TRBV1 is a pseudogene segment. The CDR3 loop spans 21 amino acids.

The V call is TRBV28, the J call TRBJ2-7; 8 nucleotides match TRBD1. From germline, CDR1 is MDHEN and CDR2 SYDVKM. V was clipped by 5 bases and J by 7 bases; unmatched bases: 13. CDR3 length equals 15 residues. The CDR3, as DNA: TGTGCCAGCAGTACCCCAGGGACAGGCCCAAGGGAGCAGTACTTC. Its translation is CASSTPGTGPREQYF.

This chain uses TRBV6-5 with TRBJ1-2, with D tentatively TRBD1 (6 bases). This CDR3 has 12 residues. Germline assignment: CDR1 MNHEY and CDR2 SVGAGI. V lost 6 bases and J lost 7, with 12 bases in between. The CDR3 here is CASRGGGSGYTF. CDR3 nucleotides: TGTGCCAGCAGAGGGGGGGGTAGTGGCTACACCTTC.

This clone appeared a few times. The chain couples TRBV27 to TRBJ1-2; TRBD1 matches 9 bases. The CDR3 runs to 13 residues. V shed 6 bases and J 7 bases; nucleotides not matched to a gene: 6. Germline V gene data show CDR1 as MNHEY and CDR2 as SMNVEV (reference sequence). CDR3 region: CASRVLTGGGYTF. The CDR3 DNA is TGTGCCAGCAGAGTTTTGACAGGGGGTGGCTACACCTTC.

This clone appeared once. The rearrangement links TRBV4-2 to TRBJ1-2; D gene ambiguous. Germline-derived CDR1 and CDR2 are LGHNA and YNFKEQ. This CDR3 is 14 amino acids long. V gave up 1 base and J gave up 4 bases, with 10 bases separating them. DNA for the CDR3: TGTGCCAGCAGCCAAGCGTCCGGGTCCTATGGCTACACCTTC. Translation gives CASSQASGSYGYTF.

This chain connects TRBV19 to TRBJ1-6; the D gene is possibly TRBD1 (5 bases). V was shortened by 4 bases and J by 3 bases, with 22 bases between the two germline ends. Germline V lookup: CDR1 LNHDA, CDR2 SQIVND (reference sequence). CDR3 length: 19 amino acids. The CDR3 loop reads CASSRGVLGGLDYNSPLHF. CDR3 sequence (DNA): TGTGCCAGTAGTAGAGGAGTACTGGGGGGACTTGACTATAATTCACCCCTCCACTTT.

CDR3 DNA sequence: TGTGCCAGTAAAATCAGGGGAACAGGTGAAAAACTGTTTTTT. Translating it yields CASKIRGTGEKLFF. The chain couples TRBV19 to TRBJ1-4; possibly TRBD1 for D (6 bases). Germline CDR1 reads LNHDA; CDR2 reads SQIVND (reference sequence). The CDR3 is made up of 14 amino acids. Between the trimmed V and J ends, which lost 7 bases and 7 bases, there was a span of 16 bases.

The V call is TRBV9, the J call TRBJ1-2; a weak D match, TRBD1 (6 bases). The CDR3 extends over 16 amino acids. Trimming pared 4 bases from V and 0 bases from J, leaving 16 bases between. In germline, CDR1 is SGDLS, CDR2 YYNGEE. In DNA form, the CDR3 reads TGTGCCAGCAGCTTTAGCCGGGACACCGCTAACTATGGCTACACCTTC. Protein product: CASSFSRDTANYGYTF.

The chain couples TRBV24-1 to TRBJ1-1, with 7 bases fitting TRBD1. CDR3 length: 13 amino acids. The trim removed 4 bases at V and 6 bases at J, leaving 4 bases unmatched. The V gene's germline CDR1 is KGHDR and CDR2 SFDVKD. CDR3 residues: CATSDPGTAEAFF. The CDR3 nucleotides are TGTGCCACCAGTGACCCCGGGACAGCTGAAGCTTTCTTT.

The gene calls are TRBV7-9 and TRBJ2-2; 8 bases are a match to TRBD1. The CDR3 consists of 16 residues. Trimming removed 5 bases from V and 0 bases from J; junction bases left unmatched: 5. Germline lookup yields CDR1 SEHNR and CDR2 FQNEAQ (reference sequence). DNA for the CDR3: TGTGCCAGCAGCCCTCGACAGGGGCCGAACACCGGGGAGCTGTTTTTT. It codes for CASSPRQGPNTGELFF.

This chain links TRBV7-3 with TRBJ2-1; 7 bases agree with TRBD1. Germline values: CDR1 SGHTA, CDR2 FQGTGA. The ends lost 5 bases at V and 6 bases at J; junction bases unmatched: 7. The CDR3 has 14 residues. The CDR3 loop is CASSKRDSLNEQFF. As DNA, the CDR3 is TGTGCCAGCAGCAAACGGGACAGCCTCAATGAGCAGTTCTTC.